The T cell receptor (beta chain) under discussion was sequenced for a study of T-cell reconstitution after alpha-beta-depleted transplantation in children. General observations from the study: Newly generated T cells supplied most T-cell counts and diversity one year post-transplant.

A library of TCRbeta sequences, prepared with unique molecular identifiers, was generated. One entry per CDR3 protein, called by TCRdb with MiXCR from the PCR reads. Of just over 950,000 distinct CDR3 sequences listed, about 29% were seen once; the top ten hold about 28%. This clonotype has ten or more counts. The antigen is not known. V dropped 6 bases and J dropped 2 bases, with 12 bases sitting between them. The CDR3 length is 14 residues. Germline CDR1 reads SNHLY; CDR2 reads FYNNEI. The sample was PBMCs, mostly from graft donor cells, taken 360 days after TCRalphabeta/CD19-depleted stem cell transplant. The rearrangement joins TRBV2 to TRBJ2-3, with no clear D. This receptor was obtained from a boy in the first two years of life who had a stem cell transplant for SCID, so the T cells may come from the graft donor. The CDR3 nucleotides read TGTGCCAGCAGACCCACCGAGGACACAGATACGCAGTATTTT. Protein product: CASRPTEDTDTQYF. Supplemented by reference TRBV2 and TRBJ2-3, the full variable domain reads EPEVTQTPSHQVTQMGQEVILRCVPISNHLYFYWYRQILGQKVEFLVSFYNNEISEKSEIFDDQFSVERPDGSNFTLKIRSTKLEDSAMYFCASRPTEDTDTQYFGPGTRLTVL.